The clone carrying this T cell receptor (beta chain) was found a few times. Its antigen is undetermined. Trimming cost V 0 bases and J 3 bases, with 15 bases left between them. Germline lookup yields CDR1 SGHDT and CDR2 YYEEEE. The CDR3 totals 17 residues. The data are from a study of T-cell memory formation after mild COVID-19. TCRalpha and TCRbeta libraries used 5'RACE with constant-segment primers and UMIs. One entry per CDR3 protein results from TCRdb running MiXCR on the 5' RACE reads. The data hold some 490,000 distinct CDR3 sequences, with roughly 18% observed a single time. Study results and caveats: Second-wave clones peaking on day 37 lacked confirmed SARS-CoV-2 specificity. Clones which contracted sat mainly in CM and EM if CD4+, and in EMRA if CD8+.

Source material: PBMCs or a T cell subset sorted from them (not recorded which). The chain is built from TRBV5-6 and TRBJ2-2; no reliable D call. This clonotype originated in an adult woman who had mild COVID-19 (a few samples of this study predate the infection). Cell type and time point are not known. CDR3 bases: TGTGCCAGCAGCTTGGATCCGGGCTCTGTACACACCGGGGAGCTGTTTTTT. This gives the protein CASSLDPGSVHTGELFF.